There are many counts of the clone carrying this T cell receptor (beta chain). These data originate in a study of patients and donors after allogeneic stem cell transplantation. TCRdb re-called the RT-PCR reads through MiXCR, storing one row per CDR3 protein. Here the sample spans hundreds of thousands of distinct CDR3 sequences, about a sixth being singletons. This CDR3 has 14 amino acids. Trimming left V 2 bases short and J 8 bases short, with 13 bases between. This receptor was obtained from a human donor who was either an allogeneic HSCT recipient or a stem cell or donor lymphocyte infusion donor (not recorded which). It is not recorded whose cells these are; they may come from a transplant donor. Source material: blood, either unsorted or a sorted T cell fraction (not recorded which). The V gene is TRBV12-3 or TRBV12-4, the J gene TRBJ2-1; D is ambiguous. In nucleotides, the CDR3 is TGTGCCAGCAGTTTATGGGAAGAAACCGATGAGCAGTTCTTC. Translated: CASSLWEETDEQFF.